The 23 T cell receptor beta chains in this list originate from one sample, sequenced in a study of blood T cell repertoires in COVID-19. Profiled with immunoSEQ multiplex PCR; TCRdb holds only in-frame clones, not every one. The repertoire holds over 400,000 clones, with about 85% as singletons. The sequenced sample was PBMCs or T cells enriched from blood (not recorded which). The source of these receptors is a woman aged 55-75 years who had recovered from COVID-19.

The chain joins TRBV10-2 to TRBJ2-7; 11 nucleotides match TRBD1. The CDR3 contains 14 residues. Germline assignment: CDR1 WSHSY and CDR2 SAAADI. V gave up 10 bases and J gave up 3 bases; unmatched junction bases: 8. The CDR3 protein is CATADRGRFYEQYV. The DNA for the CDR3 is TGCGCCACCGCGGACAGGGGGCGGTTCTACGAGCAGTACGTC.

The chain carries TRBV5-6 and TRBJ1-2; 11 bases line up with TRBD1. J gave up 5 bases and V 3 bases, and 3 bases lay outside the gene matches. Germline values: CDR1 SGHDT, CDR2 YYEEEE. CDR3 length equals 14 residues. CDR3 protein: CASSSGTGGYGYTF. CDR3 coding DNA: TGTGCCAGCAGCTCCGGGACAGGGGGTTATGGCTACACCTTC.

The V and J genes are TRBV2 and TRBJ2-1; 10 bases map to TRBD2. The length of the CDR3 is 18 residues. Germline loops: CDR1 SNHLY, CDR2 FYNNEI. With V trimmed by 0 bases and J by 6 bases, 11 bases remained unmatched. The CDR3: CASSEAPRRAGGPNEQFF. DNA for the CDR3: TGTGCCAGCAGTGAAGCCCCAAGGCGAGCGGGGGGGCCCAATGAGCAGTTCTTC.

V usage is TRBV11-3 and J usage is TRBJ2-2; TRBD1 is a possible D gene (5 bases). This CDR3 is built from 13 residues. Trimming stripped 7 bases from V and 3 bases from J, with 9 bases between. Looked up from germline, CDR1 is SGHNT and CDR2 is YENEEA. CDR3 coding DNA: TGTGCCAGCACTCCAGGGTACACCGGGGAGCTGTTTTTT. Its translation: CASTPGYTGELFF.

The chain links TRBV6-2 or TRBV6-3 to TRBJ2-5; 8 nucleotides line up with TRBD1. Per the germline V gene, CDR1 is MNHEY and CDR2 is SVGEGT. This CDR3 has 16 residues. Trimming removed 2 bases from V and 2 bases from J; junction bases left unmatched: 7. In nucleotides, the CDR3 is TGTGCCAGCAGTTACACCCGGACAGGGATACAAGAGACCCAGTACTTC. Protein: CASSYTRTGIQETQYF.

The sample holds a few counts of this clone. This chain connects TRBV14 to TRBJ2-1; 7 nucleotides agree with TRBD2. The J segment lost 4 bases and the V segment lost 2 bases, leaving 2 bases of the junction unmatched. CDR1 is SGHDN and CDR2 is FVKESK in the germline V gene. The CDR3 covers 14 residues. The CDR3 spells CASSQPAGYNEQFF. DNA of the CDR3: TGTGCCAGCAGCCAACCAGCGGGGTACAATGAGCAGTTCTTC.

This clone was detected only once. V and J are TRBV6-7 and TRBJ1-5, with D possibly being TRBD1 (6 bases). TRBV6-7 is an ORF for which the function is uncertain. The ends were cut back, 5 bases at V and 0 bases at J, with 23 bases in the middle. There are 19 residues in the CDR3. The CDR3 DNA is TGTGCCAGCAGTCACCCCGTAGGCAGGGGCGCATATAGCAATCAGCCCCAGCATTTT. It is translated as CASSHPVGRGAYSNQPQHF.

The genes are TRBV2 and TRBJ2-3; D uncertain. Trimming took off 7 bases at V and 5 bases at J, with 13 bases between the two ends. This CDR3 contains 13 residues. Germline lookup yields CDR1 SNHLY and CDR2 FYNNEI. CDR3 loop: CASKTEVKDTQYF. CDR3 nucleotides: TGTGCCAGCAAGACTGAAGTTAAAGATACGCAGTATTTT.

The chain combines TRBV6-6 with TRBJ1-5; TRBD1 aligns across 9 bases. Germline V gene data show CDR1 as MNHNY and CDR2 as SVGAGI (reference sequence). The CDR3 covers 15 residues. After removal of 7 bases from V and 6 bases from J, the junction contained 10 bases not matched to a gene. CDR3 amino acids: CASIQGQGVRQPQHF. DNA for the CDR3: TGTGCCAGCATCCAGGGACAGGGAGTTCGTCAGCCCCAGCATTTT.

The V call is TRBV10-1, the J call TRBJ2-3, with 12 bases aligning to TRBD2. The CDR3 is 16 residues long. Germline loops: CDR1 WNHNN, CDR2 SYGVQD (reference sequence). V trimming: 4 bases; J trimming: 3 bases; junction bases outside the gene matches: 5. The CDR3 DNA reads TGCGCCAGCAGTGCTCCGACTAGCGGGGGAACAGATACGCAGTATTTT. This codes for CASSAPTSGGTDTQYF.

V usage is TRBV7-9 and J usage is TRBJ1-1; 11 positions match TRBD1. Germline trimming cut 6 bases from V and 5 bases from J; bases unmatched to any gene: 11. Germline V gene sequence: CDR1 SEHNR, CDR2 FQNEAQ (reference sequence). The CDR3 loop spans 16 amino acids. DNA of the CDR3: TGTGCCAGCAGTAGGCTCCGGGACAGGGGGTGGACTGAAGCTTTCTTT. Its translation: CASSRLRDRGWTEAFF.

CDR3 sequence (DNA): TGCGCCAGCAGCTACCACAGGGGACAAAGGAACACTGAAGCTTTCTTT. Its translation: CASSYHRGQRNTEAFF. The rearrangement uses TRBV5-1 and TRBJ1-1; TRBD1 aligns across 7 bases. CDR1 is SGHRS and CDR2 is YFSETQ in the germline V gene. This CDR3 has 16 amino acids. J was trimmed by 1 base and V by 3 bases; bases with no gene match: 9. The full variable domain, with the rest looked up from reference TRBV5-1 and TRBJ1-1, is KAGVTQTPRYLIKTRGQQVTLSCSPISGHRSVSWYQQTPGQGLQFLFEYFSETQRNKGNFPGRFSGRQFSNSRSEMNVSTLELGDSALYLCASSYHRGQRNTEAFFGQGTRLTVV.

J is TRBJ1-2 and V is TRBV10-3, with no clear D. V gave up 7 bases and J gave up 0 bases, with 6 bases separating them. The CDR3 is 12 amino acids. The germline gives CDR1 ENHRY, CDR2 SYGVKD. The CDR3 bases are TGTGCCATCACGACACCTAACTATGGCTACACCTTC. Its translation is CAITTPNYGYTF.

The V gene is TRBV3-1 (or the pseudogene TRBV3-2), the J gene TRBJ2-5; possible D gene TRBD1, 6 bases. There are 15 residues in the CDR3. The germline V gene encodes CDR1 LGHDT and CDR2 YNNKEL (reference sequence). Between the trimmed V and J ends, which lost 4 bases and 2 bases, there was a span of 14 bases. In nucleotides, the CDR3 is TGTGCCAGCAGCCCTAACAGGGTCAGGCAAGAGACCCAGTACTTC. This encodes CASSPNRVRQETQYF.

In the case of this clone: The same CDR3 also results from other DNA sequences found in this sample. The chain has TRBV6-5 and TRBJ2-1; TRBD2 matches 12 bases. Germline V gives CDR1 MNHEY, CDR2 SVGAGI. The length of the CDR3 is 13 residues. The junction had 1 base not matched to a gene; V was cut back by 6 bases and J by 7 bases. CDR3 protein: CASRLAGGNEQFF. The CDR3, as DNA: TGTGCCAGCAGGCTAGCGGGAGGGAATGAGCAGTTCTTC.

This chain connects TRBV9 to TRBJ1-6, with D perhaps matching TRBD1 (5 bases). From germline, CDR1 is SGDLS and CDR2 YYNGEE. V was pared by 6 bases and J by 5 bases, with 12 bases between. This CDR3 has 14 residues. This CDR3 reads CASTRASNNSPLHF. CDR3 bases: TGTGCCAGCACCAGGGCCTCGAATAATTCACCCCTCCACTTT.

The genes are TRBV7-2 and TRBJ1-5; 9 nucleotides agree with TRBD1. Unmatched junction bases numbered 6, after V lost 5 bases and J lost 7 bases. The germline CDR1 and CDR2 sequences are SGHTA and FQGNSA. The CDR3 loop spans 14 amino acids. CDR3 bases: TGTGCCAGCAGCCCTAGGACAGGGGCACAGCCCCAGCATTTT. It is translated as CASSPRTGAQPQHF.

With regard to this clone: In the same sample, other DNA sequences code for this CDR3. The chain employs TRBV20-1 and TRBJ1-2, with 9 bases that match TRBD1. The CDR3 totals 11 residues. Trimming cost V 3 bases and J 7 bases; bases outside gene matches: 0. From germline, CDR1 is DFQATT and CDR2 SNEGSKA (reference sequence). The CDR3 protein is CSARDRGGYTF. CDR3 DNA sequence: TGCAGTGCTAGGGACAGGGGTGGCTACACCTTC.

DNA of the CDR3: TGTGCCAGCAGTGAATTCGCTGCGGGGGGTTACAATGAGCAGTTCTTC. Protein product: CASSEFAAGGYNEQFF. This chain connects TRBV25-1 to TRBJ2-1, with 8 bases matching TRBD2. Trimming removed 1 base from V and 4 bases from J; junction bases left unmatched: 6. The germline V gene has CDR1 MGHDK and CDR2 SYGVNS. The CDR3 extends over 16 amino acids. Full variable domain (missing parts from reference TRBV25-1 and TRBJ2-1): EADIYQTPRYLVIGTGKKITLECSQTMGHDKMYWYQQDPGMELHLIHYSYGVNSTEKGDLSSESTVSRIRTEHFPLTLESARPSHTSQYLCASSEFAAGGYNEQFFGPGTRLTVL.

The chain couples TRBV18 to TRBJ2-5; 8 nucleotides match TRBD1. Germline V gene sequence: CDR1 KGHSH, CDR2 LQKENI. The CDR3 has 16 amino acids. J lost 6 bases, V lost 0 bases, and 9 bases had no gene match. In DNA form, the CDR3 reads TGTGCCAGCTCACCACCGAGACAGGGGCCGGTCAAGACCCAGTACTTC. Encoded protein: CASSPPRQGPVKTQYF.

The chain employs TRBV10-1 and TRBJ2-7; D is uncertain. From germline, CDR1 is WNHNN and CDR2 SYGVQD (reference sequence). The CDR3 spans 12 residues. V was pared by 6 bases and J by 6 bases, with 12 bases between. Here the CDR3 DNA reads TGCGCCAGCAGCTACGGTTCAGGCGAGCAGTACTTC. Its protein product is CASSYGSGEQYF.

V usage is TRBV15 and J usage is TRBJ1-2; 7 bases fit TRBD1. The germline CDR1 and CDR2 sequences are LNHNV and YYDKDF (reference sequence). Unmatched junction bases numbered 3, after V lost 1 base and J lost 4 bases. The CDR3 spans 14 residues. This chain's CDR3 is CATSRGQGGYGYTF. Written as DNA, the CDR3 is TGTGCCACCAGCAGAGGGCAGGGGGGCTATGGCTACACCTTC.

The chain is built from TRBV6-6 and TRBJ2-1, with 7 positions matching TRBD2. Germline assignment: CDR1 MNHNY and CDR2 SVGAGI (reference sequence). The CDR3 is 13 residues long. V lost 0 bases, J lost 10 bases, and 3 bases stayed unmatched. CDR3: CASSYSILAEQFF. The CDR3 DNA reads TGTGCCAGCAGTTACTCGATACTAGCGGAGCAGTTCTTC.